Sequencing of this T cell receptor beta chain was carried out in a study of PD-1 blockade in mismatch repair-deficient tumors (dated by TCRdb to 2016 to 2017). Some background on the complete study: Between September 2013 and 2016, the trial enrolled roughly 80 consecutive patients with some twelve types of mismatch repair-deficient cancer, all of whom had received prior treatment and were progressing. Deep sequencing of TCR CDR3 regions was used to track tumor-associated T cell clones in peripheral blood of patients responding to PD-1 blockade.

The library was made by the immunoSEQ multiplex PCR assay. TCRdb re-hosts the immuneACCESS table, in-frame sequences only. Its copies lack some clones; in the studies checked, an unresolved V gene accounts for under half of them, and the cause for the rest is not known. The sample has around 23,000 clones on record, about 83% of them singletons. Of the sample, around 20% is held by the ten largest clones. This clone occurred a few times. Its antigen target is currently unknown. A junction end diverges from the germline sequence, so it may reflect a read error. Summary of the overall study and its limitations: Tumor-resident clones, often undetectable in blood before treatment, expanded rapidly after pembrolizumab and then contracted, generally before radiologic responses.

Inclusive of the bounding cysteine and phenylalanine, the CDR3 is 14 residues long. Of the read, only the CDR3 DNA is kept; its 42 bases are in frame from base 1. According to the germline V gene, CDR1 reads ENHRY and CDR2 reads SYGVKD. The sample's time point label, in plain terms: peripheral blood 12 weeks after first pembrolizumab dose. For every enrolled patient, mismatch repair deficiency was confirmed by either polymerase chain reaction or immunohistochemistry. A few patients who responded to pembrolizumab therapy underwent TCR sequencing. The phase II trial prospectively tested pembrolizumab PD-1 blockade in advanced mismatch repair-deficient cancers regardless of tissue of origin. Peripheral blood T cell samples were collected serially, before PD-1 blockade began and at several time points afterward. The timing of each blood sample was reported as weeks after the first dose of pembrolizumab.

In this chain, TRBV10-3 is recombined with TRBJ2-7; the D gene identity is not certain. Source: peripheral blood, taken 12 weeks after starting pembrolizumab. This TCR was recovered from an adult with mismatch repair-deficient cancer. The CDR3 protein is CASSEDGSVYEQYF. The bases are TGTGCCAGCAGTGAAGACGGATCCGTTTACGAGCAGTACTTC.